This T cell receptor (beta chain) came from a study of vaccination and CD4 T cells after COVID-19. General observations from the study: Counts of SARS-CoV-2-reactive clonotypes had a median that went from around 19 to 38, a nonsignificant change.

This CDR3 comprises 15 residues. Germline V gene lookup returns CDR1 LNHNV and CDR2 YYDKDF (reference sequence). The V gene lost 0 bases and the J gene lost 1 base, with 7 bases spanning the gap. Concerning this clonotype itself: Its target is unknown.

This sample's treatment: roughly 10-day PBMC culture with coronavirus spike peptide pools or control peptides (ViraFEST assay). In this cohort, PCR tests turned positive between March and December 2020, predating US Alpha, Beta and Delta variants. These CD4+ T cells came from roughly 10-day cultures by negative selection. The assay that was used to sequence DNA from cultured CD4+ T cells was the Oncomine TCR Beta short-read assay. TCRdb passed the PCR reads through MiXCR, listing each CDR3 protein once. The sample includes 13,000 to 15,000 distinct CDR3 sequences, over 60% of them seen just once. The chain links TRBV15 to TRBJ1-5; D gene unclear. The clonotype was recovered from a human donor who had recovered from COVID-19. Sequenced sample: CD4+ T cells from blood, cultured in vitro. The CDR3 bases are TGTGCCACCAGCAGAGACCCGGGAAGCAATCAGCCCCAGCATTTT. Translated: CATSRDPGSNQPQHF.